This T cell receptor beta chain was identified during a study of T-cell memory formation after mild COVID-19. Using its own MiXCR run on the 5' RACE reads, TCRdb lists one record per CDR3 protein. The sample carries some 300,000 distinct CDR3 sequences, approximately 20% recorded once. The CDR3 has 13 residues. After removal of 7 bases from V and 4 bases from J, the junction contained 6 bases not matched to a gene. The chain uses TRBV12-3 or TRBV12-4 and TRBJ1-1; TRBD1 matches at 7 bases. The receptor was isolated from a man in his late teens or twenties who had mild COVID-19 (a few samples of this study predate the infection). Cell type and time point are not known. The sample comprised PBMCs or a T cell subset sorted from them (not recorded which). CDR3 protein: CASNPTGFTEAFF. In DNA, the CDR3 is TGTGCCAGCAATCCGACAGGGTTCACTGAAGCTTTCTTT.